The 5 T cell receptor beta chains below all came from one sample that was sequenced in a study of cytomegalovirus exposure and HLA in healthy donors. Researchers ran the PCR with 60 Vbeta and 13 Jbeta primers. Only in-frame clones appear in the TCRdb table, and some are missing; sequencing was by immunoSEQ multiplex PCR. In the table there are 120,000 or so clones, 55% to 75% of which are singletons. The source material was PBMCs. Source of these receptors: a man aged 30 to 39 in good health and CMV-seronegative.

The J gene is TRBJ2-3, the V gene TRBV6-1, with TRBD2 matching over 8 bases. CDR1 MNHNS and CDR2 SASEGT come from the germline V gene. V lost 6 bases, J lost 5 bases, and 10 bases stayed unmatched. The CDR3 length is 15 residues. The CDR3 bases are TGTGCCAGCAGCCTCTGGGCGGGGGGCGGAGATACGCAGTATTTT. Amino acid sequence: CASSLWAGGGDTQYF.

The chain joins TRBV7-9 to TRBJ1-3, with a tentative D call TRBD1 (5 bases). This CDR3 contains 15 residues. Germline assignment: CDR1 SEHNR and CDR2 FQNEAQ (reference sequence). Trimming pared 5 bases from V and 10 bases from J, leaving 21 bases between. The CDR3 DNA reads as TGTGCCAGCAGCCTTAGTCGGTTACCGGGACTAACCATATATTTT. It is translated as CASSLSRLPGLTIYF.

The V call is TRBV4-2, the J call TRBJ1-6; TRBD1 aligns across 9 bases. V lost 1 base and J lost 8; bases outside the gene matches: 9. This CDR3 contains 17 residues. Germline lookup yields CDR1 LGHNA and CDR2 YNFKEQ. The CDR3 bases are TGTGCCAGCAGCCAAGTGAGTGGACAGGGGTCCGATTCACCCCTCCACTTT. It codes for CASSQVSGQGSDSPLHF.

This rearrangement joins TRBV20-1 to TRBJ2-2; D gene ambiguous. Germline V gives CDR1 DFQATT, CDR2 SNEGSKA (reference sequence). V dropped 3 bases and J dropped 7 bases, with 6 bases sitting between them. The CDR3 spans 11 residues. CDR3 protein: CSASIIGELFF. The CDR3 nucleotides are TGCAGTGCTAGCATCATCGGGGAGCTGTTTTTT.

The V and J genes are TRBV13 and TRBJ2-1; 7 nucleotides agree with TRBD2. Per germline, CDR1 PRHDT and CDR2 FYEKMQ (reference sequence). V was pared by 3 bases and J by 1 base, with 3 bases of the junction left unmatched. The CDR3 runs to 15 residues. The CDR3 spells CASSLGDYSYNEQFF. The CDR3 DNA reads as TGTGCCAGCAGCTTGGGGGACTATTCCTACAATGAGCAGTTCTTC.